A selection of T cell receptor beta chains follows, all from one sample in a study of Ad26.COV2.S vaccination and SARS-CoV-2 variants. Profiled with immunoSEQ multiplex PCR; TCRdb holds only in-frame clones, not every one. The data hold some 180,000 clones, with roughly 89% observed a single time. The specimen comprised peripheral blood, sampled after recovery from COVID-19. These receptor sequences come from a human donor who had recovered from COVID-19. The CDR3 runs from the conserved cysteine through the conserved F or W. Fields, in order: clone size, J gene, D gene, V gene, CDR3 DNA, CDR3 protein. The D gene is left open where the match is weak. Only some rows state a clone size, as once, few, many or a class for expanded clones.

NA	TRBJ2-7	TRBD1	TRBV6-5	TGTGCCAGCAGTTATTCGGACAGGGGGTACGAGCAGTACTTC	CASSYSDRGYEQYF
once	TRBJ2-7	NA	TRBV7-3	TGTGCCAGCAGCTCCGGCGGCGGAGGGAGTTACGAGCAGTACTTC	CASSSGGGGSYEQYF
few	TRBJ1-4	NA	TRBV28	TGTGCCAGCAGTTCCCTAGGGGGGATGAATGAAAAACTGTTTTTT	CASSSLGGMNEKLFF
few	TRBJ1-6	NA	TRBV5-1	TGCGCCAGCAGCACAGACTGGAGCTCCTATAATTCACCCCTCCACTTT	CASSTDWSSYNSPLHF
few	TRBJ1-5	TRBD1	TRBV7-2	TGTGCCAGCAGCCTAGGGACAGGGTTCAATCAGCCCCAGCATTTT	CASSLGTGFNQPQHF
NA	TRBJ1-5	TRBD1	TRBV7-8	TGTGCCAGCAGCTTAGGGACAGGGTTGGATCAGCCCCAGCATTTT	CASSLGTGLDQPQHF
NA	TRBJ2-3	NA	TRBV12-3/TRBV12-4	TGTGCCGGCCCTAGGGCGGGGACAGATACGCAGTATTTT	CAGPRAGTDTQYF
NA	TRBJ2-7	NA	TRBV5-6	TGTGCCAGCACCCCATGGGGGCTAGGGGGCTACGAGCAGTACTTC	CASTPWGLGGYEQYF
once	TRBJ2-1	TRBD2	TRBV9	TGTGCCAGCAGCCCGACTAGCGGGAGGAGTCAGGAGCAGTTCTTC	CASSPTSGRSQEQFF
NA	TRBJ2-3	NA	TRBV27	TGTGCCAGCAGTAGACTAGTCAACACAGATACGCAGTATTTT	CASSRLVNTDTQYF
NA	TRBJ2-3	TRBD2	TRBV7-2	TGTGCCAGCAGCTTCCTAGCGGGAGGGTTCACAGATACGCAGTATTTT	CASSFLAGGFTDTQYF
NA	TRBJ1-4	TRBD1	TRBV11-1	TGTGCCAGCAGCCGACGACAGGGAGGAGGGTTTGAAAAACTGTTTTTT	CASSRRQGGGFEKLFF
NA	TRBJ2-6	NA	TRBV5-1	TGCGCCAGCAGCCGGTCCGACTCCCCGAGGGCGGGCGTCCTGACTTTC	CASSRSDSPRAGVLTF
NA	TRBJ2-3	TRBD2	TRBV27	TGTGCCAGCAGGTGGGGGCTAGCGGGGGCCACAGATACGCAGTATTTT	CASRWGLAGATDTQYF
NA	TRBJ1-6	NA	TRBV30	TGTGCCTGGAGTGTCTTGGGGGGCAGCCCTAATTCACCCCTCCACTTT	CAWSVLGGSPNSPLHF
NA	TRBJ1-4	TRBD1	TRBV19	TGTGCCAGTAGTATCGAGGCAGGGGGCGCCGGTAATGAAAAACTGTTTTTT	CASSIEAGGAGNEKLFF
NA	TRBJ2-7	TRBD2	TRBV13	TGTGCCAGCAGCTTAGGCCGGGGACTAGCGGGCGGAGACGAGCAGTACTTC	CASSLGRGLAGGDEQYF
NA	TRBJ1-2	NA	TRBV7-9	TGTGCCAGCAGCTTAGCTGTGGGGCGAGACCCTCGGGGTGGCTACACCTTC	CASSLAVGRDPRGGYTF
NA	TRBJ2-5	NA	TRBV3-1/TRBV3-2	TGTGCCAGCAGAGGGCCCTCACTGGCCCAGTACTTC	CASRGPSLAQYF
NA	TRBJ1-6	NA	TRBV9	TGTGCCAGCAGCGTAAGAGGAGCGAATAATTCACCCCTCCACTTT	CASSVRGANNSPLHF
NA	TRBJ2-2	NA	TRBV19	TGTGCCAGTAGTATATGGGAGGGGGCAGTCACCGGGGAGCTGTTTTTT	CASSIWEGAVTGELFF
once	TRBJ2-7	TRBD1	TRBV9	TGTGCCAGCAGCGTAGCTACAGGGGAATCCTACGAGCAGTACTTC	CASSVATGESYEQYF
NA	TRBJ2-7	NA	TRBV27	TGTGCCAGCAGTTTAGAAGGGGGGTCCTACGAGCAGTACTTC	CASSLEGGSYEQYF
NA	TRBJ1-1	NA	TRBV16	TGTGCCAGCAGCCAATTAAGGGAAGCTTTCTTT	CASSQLREAFF
NA	TRBJ2-5	TRBD1	TRBV28	TGTGCCAGCGGAATCCGAGGGACAGGAGAAGAGACCCAGTACTTC	CASGIRGTGEETQYF
NA	TRBJ1-6	TRBD1	TRBV19	TGTGCCAGTAGTGCTTTCAGGGGGCTTGCTTCACCCCTCCACTTT	CASSAFRGLASPLHF
NA	TRBJ2-1	NA	TRBV9	TGTGCCAGCAGCGTGTTTTGGGGAGATGAGCAGTTCTTC	CASSVFWGDEQFF
NA	TRBJ1-5	NA	TRBV19	TGTGCCAGTAGTATGGAGCAGGGTTGGGATCAGCCCCAGCATTTT	CASSMEQGWDQPQHF
NA	TRBJ1-1	NA	TRBV6-2/TRBV6-3	TGTGCCAGCAGTGGGCAGGGGATAGGATGGACTGAAGCTTTCTTT	CASSGQGIGWTEAFF
NA	TRBJ2-7	TRBD1	TRBV7-2	TGTGCCAGCAGCTTAGCGCAGTCAGGGGGTCACGAGCAGTACTTC	CASSLAQSGGHEQYF
NA	TRBJ2-3	NA	TRBV7-7	TGTGCCAGCAGCTTAACGAGATCCGGCACAGATACGCAGTATTTT	CASSLTRSGTDTQYF
NA	TRBJ2-7	NA	TRBV4-1	TGCGCCAGCAGCCAAGGGACAGACCCTTCCTACGAGCAGTACTTC	CASSQGTDPSYEQYF
NA	TRBJ1-4	NA	TRBV7-8	TGTGCCAGCAGCTTAAAGAAGTCCTTCAACCGGGACACGCTAGAAAAACTGTTTTTT	CASSLKKSFNRDTLEKLFF
NA	TRBJ1-1	NA	TRBV11-3	TGTGCCAGCAGCTTAGGGGTAAACACTGAAGCTTTCTTT	CASSLGVNTEAFF
NA	TRBJ2-1	NA	TRBV9	TGTGCCAGCAGCGCCCCCATTTCCAATGAGCAGTTCTTC	CASSAPISNEQFF
NA	TRBJ2-7	NA	TRBV28	TGTGCCAGCGGGACCTACGAGCAGTACTTC	CASGTYEQYF
NA	TRBJ2-2	TRBD1	TRBV10-1	TGCGCCAGCAGTGAGTCGGTCAGGGGGCGGACCGGGGAGCTGTTTTTT	CASSESVRGRTGELFF
few	TRBJ1-5	NA	TRBV18	TGTGCCAGCTCACCCGGGGCTAGCAATCAGCCCCAGCATTTT	CASSPGASNQPQHF
few	TRBJ1-5	NA	TRBV7-9	TGTGCCAGCAGCTTAGATGGCCAGCCCCAGCATTTT	CASSLDGQPQHF
NA	TRBJ2-5	NA	TRBV7-2	TGTGCCAGCAGCCCGGGGGCGGGGCGGTCCGGAGAGACCCAGTACTTC	CASSPGAGRSGETQYF
NA	TRBJ1-5	NA	TRBV18	TGTGCCAGCTCACCAAGCTACAGCAATCAGCCCCAGCATTTT	CASSPSYSNQPQHF
NA	TRBJ2-7	TRBD1	TRBV7-9	TGTGCCAGCAGCCCCAGACAGGGGGCCTACGAGCAGTACTTC	CASSPRQGAYEQYF
NA	TRBJ2-7	NA	TRBV5-1	TGCGCCAGCAGCTACGACAGAACCTACGAGCAGTACTTC	CASSYDRTYEQYF
NA	TRBJ2-1	NA	TRBV5-1	TGCGCCAGCAGCTTGGCCGGAGGGGCAGGTCCATCCTACAATGAGCAGTTCTTC	CASSLAGGAGPSYNEQFF
NA	TRBJ2-5	NA	TRBV19	TGTGCCAGTAGTACCCTCGACAGTATACAAGAGACCCAGTACTTC	CASSTLDSIQETQYF
NA	TRBJ2-3	TRBD2	TRBV29-1	TGCAGCGCCGCGGGACTAGCGGGAGATACGCAGTATTTT	CSAAGLAGDTQYF
NA	TRBJ1-5	NA	TRBV28	TGTGCCAGCAGTTTGGACGGGCTGAATCAGCCCCAGCATTTT	CASSLDGLNQPQHF
NA	TRBJ2-7	NA	TRBV2	TGTGCCAGCAGGGAAGTCAGTCTCCAGTACTTC	CASREVSLQYF
NA	TRBJ2-3	TRBD2	TRBV27	TGTGCCAGCAGTGGACTAGCGGGGGGCATAGGTACGCAGTATTTT	CASSGLAGGIGTQYF
NA	TRBJ1-1	TRBD1	TRBV27	TGTGCCAGCAGTTTATGGGGGACAGGGGGAGAGAACACTGAAGCTTTCTTT	CASSLWGTGGENTEAFF
NA	TRBJ2-3	NA	TRBV9	TGTGCCAGCAGCACAATTACGGCTACAGATACGCAGTATTTT	CASSTITATDTQYF
NA	TRBJ1-1	NA	TRBV6-5	TGTGCCAGCAGTTACGTACTCTCAGGGACTGAAGCTTTCTTT	CASSYVLSGTEAFF
NA	TRBJ1-2	NA	TRBV4-1	TGCGCCAGCAGGCGCAGCACAGGGAACTATGGCTACACCTTC	CASRRSTGNYGYTF
NA	TRBJ1-2	NA	TRBV7-8	TGTGCCAGCAACTTCCAGGGTCCCAACTATGGCTACACCTTC	CASNFQGPNYGYTF
NA	TRBJ2-4	TRBD2	TRBV6-5	TGTGCCAGCGGGGATAGCGGGACAACTAAAAACATTCAGTACTTC	CASGDSGTTKNIQYF